The subject of this entry is one T cell receptor beta chain. The data derive from a study of shared clonotypes between healthy human individuals. For the study at large: The study drew on a couple of women and a few men aged 18 to 49 as donors.

Profiling relied on immunoSEQ multiplex PCR, and the TCRdb table lists in-frame clones only, not all of them. The sample lists around 1,900,000 clones, just over 90% occurring once. The ends were cut back, 0 bases at V and 6 bases at J, with 14 bases in the middle. Germline values: CDR1 WNHNN, CDR2 SYGVQD (reference sequence). This CDR3 is 16 amino acids long. CD45RO-negative, CCR7-selected cells formed the naive CD8 fraction, which excluded terminally differentiated effector memory CD45RA+ cells. The chain couples TRBV10-1 to TRBJ2-2; weak D call: TRBD2 (5 bases). This receptor was obtained from a young man in good health. Some clones in this sample may be carry-over from other donors' samples. The sequencing sample was made of naive CD8+ T cells from PBMCs. CDR3 DNA sequence: TGCGCCAGCAGTGAGTCGAATCGGGCTAGCCCCGGGGAGCTGTTTTTT. Translating it yields CASSESNRASPGELFF.